Reported below is one TCR beta chain. This sample was taken from a study of blood T cell repertoires in COVID-19. Study summary: Italy, Spain and the United States were the sources of the convalescent and acute COVID-19 samples. The cDNA or gDNA used as material had been derived from T cells, B-cell-depleted T cells, or PBMCs.

Source study methods: Amplification of reference gene primers provided the estimated nucleated cell counts. Clones were read by immunoSEQ multiplex PCR, and TCRdb kept only the in-frame ones, dropping some. That table supplies the V and J calls and clone size; D and trimming were determined from the DNA. The sample consists of around 150,000 clones, around four fifths of them appearing once. The sample consisted of peripheral blood. The source is a woman aged 80 or older with acute or convalescent COVID-19.

CDR3 in amino acids: CASSRTGRGEQYF. The CDR3 DNA is TGTGCCAGCAGCCGGACAGGGCGCGGCGAGCAGTACTTC. The chain combines TRBV27 with TRBJ2-7, with 8 bases lining up with TRBD1. The J segment lost 6 bases and the V segment lost 6 bases, leaving 7 bases of the junction unmatched. The CDR3 sequence is 13 residues long. Germline V gene sequence: CDR1 MNHEY, CDR2 SMNVEV (reference sequence).